This TCR beta chain was sequenced in a study of cytomegalovirus exposure and HLA in healthy donors. Turning to this clone: No antigen is known for it.

General study findings and limits: Among immune exposure information, only CMV serostatus was available. The study flagged some 180 TCR beta chains as cytomegalovirus-associated.

Primers for the PCR totalled 60 Vbeta and 13 Jbeta. Under the authors' procedure: About 11 million of tens of millions of unique TCR beta chains were shared, per a later count. TCRdb's table, derived via immunoSEQ multiplex PCR, lists solely in-frame clones and lacks some. From that table come the V and J calls and clone size; the DNA was used to work out D and trimming. Altogether about 60,000 clones are present, roughly 80% being singletons, with the ten largest covering 2.5% to 3.5%. The V end was cut by 5 bases, the J end by 7 bases, with 17 bases between. Per germline, CDR1 SGHTA and CDR2 FQGNSA. The CDR3 runs to 15 residues.

The V call is TRBV7-2, the J call TRBJ1-4; possible D gene TRBD1, 5 bases. Sequencing was carried out using PBMCs. This clonotype was sampled from a woman aged 25 to 45 in good health and CMV-seronegative. CDR3 in DNA: TGTGCCAGCAGCCCCCGGACATTTGAAGGTGAAAAACTGTTTTTT. It encodes CASSPRTFEGEKLFF.